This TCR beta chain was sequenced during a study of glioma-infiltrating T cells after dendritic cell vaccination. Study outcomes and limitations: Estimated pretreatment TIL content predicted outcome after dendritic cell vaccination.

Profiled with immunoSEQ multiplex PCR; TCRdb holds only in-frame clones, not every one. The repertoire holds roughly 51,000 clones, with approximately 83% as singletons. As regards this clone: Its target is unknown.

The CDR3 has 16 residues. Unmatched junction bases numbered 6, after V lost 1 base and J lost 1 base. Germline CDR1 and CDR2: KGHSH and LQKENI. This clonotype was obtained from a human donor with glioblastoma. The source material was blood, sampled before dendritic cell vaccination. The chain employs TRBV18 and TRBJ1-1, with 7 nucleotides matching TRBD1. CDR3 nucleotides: TGTGCCAGCTCACCACTGGGACAGAAGGAGAACACTGAAGCTTTCTTT. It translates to CASSPLGQKENTEAFF. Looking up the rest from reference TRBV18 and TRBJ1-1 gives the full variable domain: NAGVMQNPRHLVRRRGQEARLRCSPMKGHSHVYWYRQLPEEGLKFMVYLQKENIIDESGMPKERFSAEFPKEGPSILRIQQVVRGDSAAYFCASSPLGQKENTEAFFGQGTRLTVV.